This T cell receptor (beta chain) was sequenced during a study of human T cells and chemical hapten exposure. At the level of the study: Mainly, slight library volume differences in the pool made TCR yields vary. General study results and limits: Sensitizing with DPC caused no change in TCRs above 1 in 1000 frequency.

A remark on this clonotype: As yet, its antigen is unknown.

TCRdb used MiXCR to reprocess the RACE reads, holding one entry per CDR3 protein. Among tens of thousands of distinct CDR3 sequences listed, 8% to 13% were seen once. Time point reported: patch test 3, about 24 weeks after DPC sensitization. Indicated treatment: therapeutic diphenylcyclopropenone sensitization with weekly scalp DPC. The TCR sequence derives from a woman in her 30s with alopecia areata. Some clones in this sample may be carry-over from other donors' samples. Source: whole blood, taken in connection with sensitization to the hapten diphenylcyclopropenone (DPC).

The CDR3 DNA reads TGTGCCAGCAGCAAACAAAGGGTTATCAGCACTGAAGCTTTCTTT. This codes for CASSKQRVISTEAFF. This rearrangement joins TRBV21-1 to TRBJ1-1. TRBV21-1 is an annotated pseudogene. The CDR3 length is 15 residues.